Shown below are 17 T cell receptor beta chains from a single sample sequenced in a study of graft-versus-host responses after intestinal transplantation. Profiling relied on immunoSEQ multiplex PCR, and the TCRdb table lists in-frame clones only, not all of them. The sample lists roughly 75,000 clones, 91% occurring once. For these receptors, no antigen is known. This specimen was unstimulated CD4+ T cells sorted from spleen or lymph node cells, taken before intestinal transplant. Source of these receptors: a human donor who received an intestinal transplant.

CDR3 coding DNA: TGTGCCAGTAGTATAGGTACAGGGACGGGGGGCTACACCTTC. This encodes CASSIGTGTGGYTF. The rearrangement uses TRBV19 and TRBJ1-2; D might be TRBD1 (6 bases). Trimming took 1 base from V and 8 from J, leaving 14 bases between them. The CDR3 has 14 residues. Germline assignment: CDR1 LNHDA and CDR2 SQIVND (reference sequence).

In this sample, this clone turned up once. The chain uses TRBV7-2 and TRBJ1-2, with D unclear. Per germline, CDR1 SGHTA and CDR2 FQGNSA. V was clipped by 4 bases and J by 8 bases, with 11 bases between them. The CDR3 is 12 residues long. The CDR3 here is CASSSLSWGYTF. In DNA, the CDR3 is TGTGCCAGCAGCTCGTTAAGCTGGGGCTACACCTTC.

The chain links TRBV30 to TRBJ1-6; 7 bases fit TRBD1. This CDR3 is 16 amino acids long. The V gene's germline CDR1 is GTSNPN and CDR2 SVGIG (reference sequence). The junction had 12 bases not matched to a gene; V was cut back by 4 bases and J by 6 bases. This CDR3 reads CAWKQTGTVVNSPLHF. CDR3 nucleotides: TGTGCCTGGAAACAGACCGGGACAGTCGTTAATTCACCCCTCCACTTT.

The chain combines TRBV6-5 with TRBJ2-5; a possible D gene is TRBD1 (6 bases). The CDR3 covers 14 residues. Germline V lookup: CDR1 MNHEY, CDR2 SVGAGI. Between the trimmed V and J ends, which lost 6 bases and 5 bases, there was a span of 16 bases. The CDR3 DNA reads as TGTGCCAGCAGCCCCGGACAGTTCCAGGAGACCCAGTACTTC. Translating it yields CASSPGQFQETQYF.

CDR3 nucleotide sequence: TGTGCCAGCAGTCCGCTGACTAGCGGGGGACCCTACGAGCAGTACTTC. Amino acid sequence: CASSPLTSGGPYEQYF. The chain is built from TRBV27 and TRBJ2-7; 12 bases fit TRBD2. Germline V CDR1 and CDR2: MNHEY, SMNVEV (reference sequence). V lost 5 bases and J lost 2; bases outside the gene matches: 7. This CDR3 contains 16 residues.

The CDR3 DNA reads TGTGCCACCCGGACAGGGGCCGGCTCCTACGAGCAGTACTTC. This gives the protein CATRTGAGSYEQYF. The chain links TRBV10-3 to TRBJ2-7, with 9 bases lining up with TRBD1. This CDR3 is 14 amino acids long. Germline CDR1 reads ENHRY; CDR2 reads SYGVKD. Trimming cost V 10 bases and J 0 bases; bases outside gene matches: 7.

The CDR3: CASSISGGRGRAGETQYF. DNA of the CDR3: TGTGCCAGTAGTATATCTGGAGGTCGAGGCAGGGCGGGGGAGACCCAGTACTTC. The chain employs TRBV19 and TRBJ2-5; D perhaps matches TRBD2 (6 bases). The CDR3 covers 18 residues. Trimming shortened V by 2 bases and J by 5 bases, and 24 bases separated the two germline ends. The germline gives CDR1 LNHDA, CDR2 SQIVND (reference sequence). Combining the CDR3 with reference TRBV19 and TRBJ2-5 gives the whole variable domain DGGITQSPKYLFRKEGQNVTLSCEQNLNHDAMYWYRQDPGQGLRLIYYSQIVNDFQKGDIAEGYSVSREKKESFPLTVTSAQKNPTAFYLCASSISGGRGRAGETQYFGPGTRLLVL.

The chain links TRBV10-1 to TRBJ2-1, with 9 positions matching TRBD2. Germline V gene lookup returns CDR1 WNHNN and CDR2 SYGVQD (reference sequence). The CDR3 runs to 15 residues. J lost 6 bases, V lost 3 bases, and 6 bases had no gene match. CDR3 in amino acids: CASSDSGGSSNEQFF. DNA for the CDR3: TGCGCCAGCAGTGATAGCGGGGGCTCTAGCAATGAGCAGTTCTTC.

Only one count was recorded for this clone. This chain connects TRBV10-3 to TRBJ1-1; D not certain. The germline V and J ends were trimmed by 3 bases and 3 bases, with 14 bases remaining between them. This CDR3 spans 15 amino acids. From germline, CDR1 is ENHRY and CDR2 SYGVKD. The CDR3, as DNA: TGTGCCATCAGTGATAAGAGGAAAACGGACACTGAAGCTTTCTTT. It encodes CAISDKRKTDTEAFF.

The chain employs TRBV23-1 and TRBJ2-7; D remains ambiguous. TRBV23-1 is annotated as an ORF whose role is uncertain. The CDR3 has 19 amino acids. V was cut by 7 bases and J by 2 bases, with 30 bases left in between. CDR3 DNA sequence: TGCGCCAGCATGCCCGCTGGGCTGGTGTTTTACTTAGGTCCCTACGAGCAGTACTTC. This gives the protein CASMPAGLVFYLGPYEQYF.

The genes are TRBV29-1 and TRBJ1-2; a possible D gene is TRBD1 (5 bases). Trimming took off 3 bases at V and 7 bases at J, with 12 bases between the two ends. The germline V gene encodes CDR1 SQVTM and CDR2 ANQGSEA. This CDR3 is 12 amino acids long. CDR3 region: CSVDRVRVGYTF. CDR3 DNA sequence: TGCAGCGTTGACAGGGTTCGGGTTGGCTACACCTTC.

The genes are TRBV30 and TRBJ2-2, with TRBD2 matching over 12 bases. Trimming removed 4 bases from V and 9 bases from J; junction bases left unmatched: 6. Germline V lookup: CDR1 GTSNPN, CDR2 SVGIG (reference sequence). This CDR3 is built from 14 residues. The chain's CDR3 is CAWTRTSGARELFF. The CDR3 DNA is TGTGCCTGGACCCGGACTAGCGGGGCCCGGGAGCTGTTTTTT.

V and J are TRBV29-1 and TRBJ2-1; 10 nucleotides align to TRBD2. The CDR3 totals 12 residues. Trimming removed 4 bases from V and 9 bases from J; junction bases left unmatched: 3. Germline CDR1 and CDR2: SQVTM and ANQGSEA. The CDR3 protein is CSVVASGGEQFF. The CDR3, as DNA: TGCAGCGTTGTGGCTAGCGGGGGTGAGCAGTTCTTC.

V and J are TRBV18 and TRBJ1-1; D is perhaps TRBD1 (6 bases). With 2 bases removed from V and 11 bases from J, the gap between germline ends came to 9 bases. The CDR3 runs 11 residues. CDR1 and CDR2 from the germline V gene are KGHSH and LQKENI. CDR3 protein: CASSPDRTAFF. In DNA, the CDR3 is TGTGCCAGCTCACCAGACAGGACGGCTTTCTTT.

The V and J genes are TRBV7-2 and TRBJ2-4; tentative D call: TRBD1 (6 bases). The CDR3 totals 18 residues. Between the trimmed V and J ends, which lost 5 bases and 2 bases, there was a span of 22 bases. CDR1 is SGHTA, CDR2 FQGNSA, per germline. The CDR3 DNA reads as TGTGCCAGCAGCCACCCCCCACAGGGATGGAAAACCAAAAACATTCAGTACTTC. It encodes CASSHPPQGWKTKNIQYF.

The V call is TRBV6-1, the J call TRBJ2-3; 7 nucleotides agree with TRBD2. The V segment lost 4 bases and the J segment 2 bases; nucleotides outside the gene matches: 9. Germline V CDR1 and CDR2: MNHNS, SASEGT. This CDR3 region has 16 residues. The CDR3 protein is CASSGLGRGITDTQYF. As DNA, the CDR3 is TGTGCCAGCAGTGGGTTGGGGCGGGGGATCACAGATACGCAGTATTTT.

The rearrangement joins TRBV15 to TRBJ1-5, with D uncertain. The CDR3 sequence is 15 residues long. Between the trimmed V and J ends, which lost 0 bases and 9 bases, there was a span of 15 bases. The germline V gene has CDR1 LNHNV and CDR2 YYDKDF (reference sequence). The DNA for the CDR3 is TGTGCCACCAGCAGAGAATTGAGTAGCCTCGGGCCCCAGCATTTT. Protein: CATSRELSSLGPQHF.